This T cell receptor (beta chain) was sequenced in a study of T cell repertoires in cytomegalovirus infection. Study details: In public TCR beta signatures, there were indications of both CMV infection and matching HLA type. Whole-study results and caveats: HLA-C-restricted CMV-specific TCR beta clonotypes prevailed in the ex vivo response. Of the TCR beta families, the public ones yielded a cumulative frequency that identified carriers of CMV plus the relevant HLA.

TCRdb redid the calling of the reads with MiXCR, one entry per CDR3 protein. The repertoire holds roughly 180,000 distinct CDR3 sequences, with roughly 27% as singletons. The trim removed 0 bases at V and 3 bases at J, leaving 14 bases unmatched. Germline lookup yields CDR1 LGHNA and CDR2 YNFKEQ. CDR3 length: 19 residues. Remarks on this clonotype: What it binds is not known.

V and J are TRBV4-2 and TRBJ2-7; 10 bases are a match to TRBD2. The source material was PBMCs. This clonotype originated in a human donor in good health (CMV status not recorded). Some clones in this sample may be carry-over from other donors' samples. CDR3 in amino acids: CASSQDGLAGAPRNYEQYF. In DNA form, the CDR3 reads TGTGCCAGCAGCCAAGATGGGCTAGCGGGGGCCCCCAGGAACTACGAGCAGTACTTC.